A single T cell receptor beta chain is shown here with its context. Its antigen remains unknown. The CDR3 is 17 amino acids. The V end was cut by 0 bases, the J end by 1 base, with 15 bases between. CDR1 and CDR2 from the germline V gene are SGHRS and YFSETQ. Peripheral blood, approximately 10 milliliters per donor, was collected. The sample comes from a study of blood T cells in healthy people across ages. Overall study findings and caveats: Underestimates were what the diversity estimates from one million T cells were considered to be. It was found that TCR beta diversity correlated strongly with the percentage of naive T cells.

A second about 6 to 11 cycle PCR used barcoded and J-beta primers. Using its own MiXCR run on the 5' RACE reads, TCRdb lists one record per CDR3 protein. The sample lists 650,000 to 900,000 distinct CDR3 sequences, about 62% occurring once. The V gene is TRBV5-1, the J gene TRBJ2-3; D perhaps matches TRBD1 (5 bases). The clonotype originates from a man younger than 45 in good health. Input material: blood. This CDR3 reads CASSLVGQGIRTDTQYF. CDR3 DNA sequence: TGCGCCAGCAGCTTGGTAGGACAAGGGATCCGCACAGATACGCAGTATTTT.